This entry lists 31 T cell receptor beta chains sequenced from one sample in a study of T-cell reconstitution after alpha-beta-depleted transplantation in children. A library of TCRbeta sequences, prepared with unique molecular identifiers, was generated. Each CDR3 protein gets one entry after TCRdb re-called the PCR reads with MiXCR. The sample lists about 540,000 distinct CDR3 sequences, 25% to 30% occurring once. Sequencing was performed on PBMCs, taken before TCRalphabeta/CD19-depleted stem cell transplant. The receptors here all came from a boy younger than two with Wiskott-Aldrich syndrome, due to receive a stem cell transplant.

This clonotype was seen more than once but under ten times. The chain links TRBV10-3 to TRBJ2-1; D is ambiguous. The CDR3 totals 14 residues. The germline gives CDR1 ENHRY, CDR2 SYGVKD. V lost 8 bases to trimming and J lost 0 bases, with 11 bases between them. CDR3 sequence reads: CAISSRYSYNEQFF. CDR3 DNA sequence: TGTGCCATCTCATCGCGGTACTCCTACAATGAGCAGTTCTTC.

The chain has TRBV5-1 and TRBJ1-1; 10 bases line up with TRBD1. J was trimmed by 12 bases and V by 0 bases; bases with no gene match: 5. Per germline, CDR1 SGHRS and CDR2 YFSETQ. This CDR3 comprises 13 residues. The CDR3 loop is CASSLVGDRGTFF. The CDR3 DNA follows: TGCGCCAGCAGCTTGGTTGGGGACAGGGGAACTTTCTTT. The complete variable domain, with remaining parts taken from reference TRBV5-1 and TRBJ1-1, reads KAGVTQTPRYLIKTRGQQVTLSCSPISGHRSVSWYQQTPGQGLQFLFEYFSETQRNKGNFPGRFSGRQFSNSRSEMNVSTLELGDSALYLCASSLVGDRGTFFGQGTRLTVV.

CDR3 sequence reads: CASSYRGSGYEQYF. As DNA, the CDR3 is TGTGCCAGCAGTTACAGGGGGTCGGGCTACGAGCAGTACTTC. This chain links TRBV6-5 with TRBJ2-7; TRBD1 might be the D (6 bases). The CDR3 spans 14 residues. Trimming left V 2 bases short and J 3 bases short, with 11 bases between. The germline V gene has CDR1 MNHEY and CDR2 SVGAGI.

In its sample, this clonotype was seen a few times. This chain links TRBV15 with TRBJ2-1; possible D gene TRBD2, 6 bases. CDR1 is LNHNV and CDR2 is YYDKDF in the germline V gene (reference sequence). CDR3 length: 14 amino acids. Trimming stripped 5 bases from V and 1 base from J, with 9 bases between. The CDR3 here is CATSPRGSYNEQFF. The CDR3 DNA sequence: TGTGCCACCAGCCCCCGGGGGTCCTACAATGAGCAGTTCTTC.

This clonotype was recorded at least ten times. The chain links TRBV28 to TRBJ2-1, with a tentative D call TRBD2 (5 bases). The CDR3 consists of 14 residues. Germline-derived CDR1 and CDR2 are MDHEN and SYDVKM. V was shortened by 4 bases and J by 6 bases, with 13 bases between the two germline ends. The CDR3 loop is CASSSGLQSNEQFF. The CDR3 nucleotides are TGTGCCAGCAGTTCCGGACTCCAATCCAATGAGCAGTTCTTC.

The chain is built from TRBV5-1 and TRBJ2-2; 11 nucleotides match TRBD2. V lost 0 bases and J lost 6; bases outside the gene matches: 7. CDR1 is SGHRS and CDR2 is YFSETQ in the germline V gene. The CDR3 sequence is 17 residues long. The CDR3 bases are TGCGCCAGCAGCTTGGTGGCTAGCGGGAGGACCCCCGGGGAGCTGTTTTTT. It yields the protein CASSLVASGRTPGELFF.

This clonotype appeared a few times. V gene TRBV12-3 or TRBV12-4 combines with J gene TRBJ2-5; D remains ambiguous. CDR3 length: 11 residues. V lost 4 bases and J 12 bases, leaving 12 bases between the germline ends. This CDR3 reads CASSSRTEKYF. CDR3 bases: TGTGCCAGCAGTTCCAGGACGGAAAAGTACTTC.

The chain carries TRBV24-1 and TRBJ2-3; D gene unclear. Germline V gives CDR1 KGHDR, CDR2 SFDVKD. V was trimmed by 3 bases and J by 3 bases, leaving 9 bases between them. The CDR3 extends over 14 amino acids. CDR3 sequence (DNA): TGTGCCACCAGTGATCCCTCCGGGACAGATACGCAGTATTTT. Its translation is CATSDPSGTDTQYF.

V gene TRBV12-3 or TRBV12-4 combines with J gene TRBJ2-3; 12 bases are shared with TRBD2. After removal of 4 bases from V and 6 bases from J, the junction contained 8 bases not matched to a gene. The CDR3 contains 16 residues. CDR3 residues: CASSSPTSGSGDTQYF. In DNA form, the CDR3 reads TGTGCCAGCAGTTCCCCGACTAGCGGGAGTGGGGATACGCAGTATTTT.

CDR3 nucleotide sequence: TGCAGTGCACCACAGGGCTACGAGCAGTACTTC. This encodes CSAPQGYEQYF. This rearrangement joins TRBV20-1 to TRBJ2-7; TRBD1 might be the D (6 bases). The germline CDR1 and CDR2 sequences are DFQATT and SNEGSKA (reference sequence). This CDR3 has 11 residues. Trimming took off 6 bases at V and 3 bases at J, with 9 bases between the two ends.

This clonotype was recorded many times. This chain links TRBV5-5 with TRBJ1-5; a possible D gene is TRBD1 (6 bases). CDR3 length: 18 amino acids. The germline V and J ends were trimmed by 0 bases and 3 bases, with 19 bases remaining between them. Germline V gene lookup returns CDR1 SGHKS and CDR2 YYEKEE (reference sequence). CDR3 nucleotides: TGTGCCAGCAGCTTGGAACCGGGGGGTAGGGGGAACAATCAGCCCCAGCATTTT. Translating gives CASSLEPGGRGNNQPQHF.

This clonotype was recorded a few times. The chain joins TRBV5-1 to TRBJ2-1; TRBD2 matches at 10 bases. CDR1 is SGHRS and CDR2 is YFSETQ in the germline V gene. With 6 bases clipped from V and 5 bases from J, the junction kept 5 bases outside the gene matches. The CDR3 is 14 amino acids. This CDR3 reads CASKPSGSHNEQFF. CDR3 sequence (DNA): TGCGCCAGCAAGCCTAGCGGGAGCCACAATGAGCAGTTCTTC.

The chain recombines TRBV28 with TRBJ2-7; 8 nucleotides agree with TRBD2. This CDR3 spans 14 amino acids. Unmatched junction bases numbered 4, after V lost 3 bases and J lost 3 bases. Per germline, CDR1 MDHEN and CDR2 SYDVKM. DNA for the CDR3: TGTGCCAGCAGTTTCGCGGGACTAGACTACGAGCAGTACTTC. Its translation is CASSFAGLDYEQYF.

V and J are TRBV15 and TRBJ1-2; D may be TRBD1 (5 bases). Trimming cost V 1 base and J 2 bases, with 11 bases left between them. CDR1 is LNHNV and CDR2 is YYDKDF in the germline V gene (reference sequence). The CDR3 spans 15 residues. CDR3: CATSRAGASNYGYTF. The CDR3 coding sequence is TGTGCCACCAGCAGAGCCGGGGCCTCGAACTATGGCTACACCTTC. The full variable domain, completed using reference TRBV15 and TRBJ1-2, is DAMVIQNPRYQVTQFGKPVTLSCSQTLNHNVMYWYQQKSSQAPKLLFHYYDKDFNNEADTPDNFQSRRPNTSFCFLDIRSPGLGDTAMYLCATSRAGASNYGYTFGSGTRLTVV.

This clonotype has a handful of counts. V usage is TRBV6-1 and J usage is TRBJ2-7; weak D call: TRBD1 (6 bases). Trimming took off 7 bases at V and 3 bases at J, with 16 bases between the two ends. The CDR3 loop spans 14 amino acids. CDR1 and CDR2 from the germline V gene are MNHNS and SASEGT. As DNA, the CDR3 is TGTGCCAGCACTAAGACAGGTGATTACTACGAGCAGTACTTC. Its translation is CASTKTGDYYEQYF.

The chain is built from TRBV3-1 and TRBJ2-1, with TRBD2 matching 9 bases. CDR3 length: 15 residues. The germline gives CDR1 LGHDT, CDR2 YNNKEL (reference sequence). V shed 5 bases and J 6 bases; nucleotides not matched to a gene: 8. DNA of the CDR3: TGTGCCAGCAGCAGTTTTGCGGGAGGGATCAATGAGCAGTTCTTC. It codes for CASSSFAGGINEQFF.

The J gene is TRBJ1-1, the V gene TRBV20-1; possible D gene TRBD1, 5 bases. V lost 1 base, J lost 1 base, and 19 bases lay in between. This CDR3 has 17 amino acids. CDR1 is DFQATT, CDR2 SNEGSKA, per germline (reference sequence). CDR3 sequence: CSARVPKWGRANTEAFF. The CDR3 coding sequence is TGCAGTGCTAGAGTGCCAAAATGGGGGAGGGCGAACACTGAAGCTTTCTTT.

The CDR3 is CASSLRVLVGNTIYF. The CDR3 region has the DNA TGTGCCAGCAGCTTACGGGTCCTAGTTGGAAACACCATATATTTT. The chain combines TRBV7-2 with TRBJ1-3, with D hard to call. The V end was cut by 2 bases, the J end by 3 bases, with 11 bases between. CDR3 length: 15 amino acids. Germline values: CDR1 SGHTA, CDR2 FQGNSA.

This clonotype was detected only a few times. V usage is TRBV29-1 and J usage is TRBJ1-1, with D hard to call. The CDR3 consists of 13 residues. V lost 4 bases and J lost 0, with 9 bases in between. Germline CDR1 is SQVTM and CDR2 is ANQGSEA. CDR3 region: CSVGGLMNTEAFF. The DNA for the CDR3 is TGCAGCGTTGGGGGTCTGATGAACACTGAAGCTTTCTTT.

This chain uses TRBV24-1 with TRBJ2-1; TRBD1 might be the D (6 bases). This CDR3 has 16 residues. CDR1 is KGHDR and CDR2 is SFDVKD in the germline V gene. V was cut by 0 bases and J by 5 bases, with 13 bases left in between. The chain's CDR3 is CATSDLGRGSNNEQFF. DNA for the CDR3: TGTGCCACCAGTGATTTGGGCAGGGGAAGTAACAATGAGCAGTTCTTC.

The CDR3 loop reads CASSSGRAGETQYF. Written as DNA, the CDR3 is TGTGCCAGCAGCTCTGGTCGTGCTGGGGAGACCCAGTACTTC. This chain links TRBV5-5 with TRBJ2-5; no clear D. CDR3 length: 14 residues. CDR1 and CDR2 (germline): SGHKS, YYEKEE (reference sequence). Trimming took off 3 bases at V and 5 bases at J, with 14 bases between the two ends.

This clonotype has more than one count but fewer than ten. This chain uses TRBV4-1 with TRBJ2-5; the D is unclear. V lost 0 bases to trimming and J lost 7 bases, with 9 bases between them. Germline-derived CDR1 and CDR2 are MGHRA and YSYEKL. The CDR3 is 13 residues long. Here the CDR3 reads CASSQETWGTQYF. The CDR3 coding sequence is TGCGCCAGCAGCCAAGAAACCTGGGGGACCCAGTACTTC.

This clonotype appeared a few times. The gene calls are TRBV20-1 and TRBJ2-3; no definite D call. The CDR3 extends over 16 amino acids. CDR1 is DFQATT and CDR2 is SNEGSKA in the germline V gene (reference sequence). Trimming removed 6 bases from V and 0 bases from J, with 19 bases in between. The CDR3 is CSATPRTAVSTDTQYF. The CDR3 region has the DNA TGCAGTGCAACACCACGGACGGCAGTTAGCACAGATACGCAGTATTTT.

A few counts support this clonotype. The J gene is TRBJ2-7, the V gene TRBV10-3; no definite D call. The CDR3 runs 13 residues. Germline CDR1 is ENHRY and CDR2 is SYGVKD. With 4 bases removed from V and 6 bases from J, the gap between germline ends came to 13 bases. CDR3 sequence reads: CAISAGPGREQYF. As DNA, the CDR3 is TGTGCCATCAGTGCCGGTCCTGGACGCGAGCAGTACTTC.

This clonotype occurred a few times. The V gene is TRBV29-1, the J gene TRBJ2-1, with D perhaps assigned TRBD1 or TRBD2 (5 bases each). V dropped 7 bases and J dropped 5 bases, with 9 bases sitting between them. CDR3 length: 11 amino acids. CDR1 and CDR2 from the germline V gene are SQVTM and ANQGSEA. The CDR3 nucleotides read TGCAGCGGGGACGAGGACAATGAGCAGTTCTTC. Its protein is CSGDEDNEQFF.

The chain has TRBV24-1 and TRBJ2-1, with 9 bases that match TRBD1. After removal of 1 base from V and 9 bases from J, the junction contained 6 bases not matched to a gene. CDR3 length equals 15 residues. Germline V CDR1 and CDR2: KGHDR, SFDVKD. The CDR3 DNA sequence: TGTGCCACCAGTGATTTAGGACAGGGGCTTAGTGAGCAGTTCTTC. As protein: CATSDLGQGLSEQFF.

The CDR3 here is CASSQVGASSYNEQFF. The CDR3, as DNA: TGCGCCAGCAGCCAAGTGGGAGCGAGCTCCTACAATGAGCAGTTCTTC. The chain employs TRBV4-1 and TRBJ2-1, with a tentative D call TRBD2 (5 bases). The germline gives CDR1 MGHRA, CDR2 YSYEKL. V shed 1 base and J shed 0 bases, with 10 bases lying between them. This CDR3 spans 16 amino acids.

The chain combines TRBV14 with TRBJ1-1; D possibly corresponds to TRBD1 (6 bases). This CDR3 comprises 15 residues. Germline values: CDR1 SGHDN, CDR2 FVKESK. Deletions cut 4 bases from V and 5 bases from J, with 17 bases between. As DNA, the CDR3 is TGTGCCAGCAGCCCGCTTGACAGGTTGAGTACTGAAGCTTTCTTT. It translates to CASSPLDRLSTEAFF. The full variable domain, rest sourced from reference TRBV14 and TRBJ1-1, is EAGVTQFPSHSVIEKGQTVTLRCDPISGHDNLYWYRRVMGKEIKFLLHFVKESKQDESGMPNNRFLAERTGGTYSTLKVQPAELEDSGVYFCASSPLDRLSTEAFFGQGTRLTVV.

This chain connects TRBV30 to TRBJ2-1; tentatively, D is TRBD2 (5 bases). V was cut by 0 bases and J by 0 bases, with 6 bases left in between. Germline CDR1 is GTSNPN and CDR2 is SVGIG (reference sequence). This CDR3 contains 14 residues. CDR3 sequence reads: CAWSVGVSYNEQFF. In DNA form, the CDR3 reads TGTGCCTGGAGTGTGGGAGTCTCCTACAATGAGCAGTTCTTC.

The CDR3 reads CASSSQRKETQYF. The CDR3 coding sequence is TGTGCCAGCAGCTCCCAGCGGAAAGAGACCCAGTACTTC. The J gene is TRBJ2-5, the V gene TRBV11-2, with D possibly TRBD2 on 5 matching bases. The CDR3 length is 13 residues. The germline V gene has CDR1 SGHAT and CDR2 FQNNGV. Trimming shortened V by 4 bases and J by 3 bases, and 9 bases separated the two germline ends.

This clonotype was found a few times. J is TRBJ2-7 and V is TRBV5-1; D gene ambiguous. CDR3 length equals 13 residues. The germline V gene has CDR1 SGHRS and CDR2 YFSETQ. The ends were cut back, 8 bases at V and 0 bases at J, with 12 bases in the middle. The DNA of the CDR3 is TGCGCCAGTAGTTTGCGAAACTCCTACGAGCAGTACTTC. Translated: CASSLRNSYEQYF.